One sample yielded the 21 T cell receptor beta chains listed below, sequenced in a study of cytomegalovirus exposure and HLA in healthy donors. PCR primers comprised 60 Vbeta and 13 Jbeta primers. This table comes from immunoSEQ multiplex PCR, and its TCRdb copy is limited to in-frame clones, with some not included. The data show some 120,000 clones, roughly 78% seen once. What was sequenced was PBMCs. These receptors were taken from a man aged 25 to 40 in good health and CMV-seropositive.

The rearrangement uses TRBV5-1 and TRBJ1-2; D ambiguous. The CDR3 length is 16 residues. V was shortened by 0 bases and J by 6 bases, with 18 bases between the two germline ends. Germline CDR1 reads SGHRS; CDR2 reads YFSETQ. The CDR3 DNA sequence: TGCGCCAGCAGCTTGGCCGGCAGCTCGGGGTGGCATGGCTACACCTTC. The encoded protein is CASSLAGSSGWHGYTF.

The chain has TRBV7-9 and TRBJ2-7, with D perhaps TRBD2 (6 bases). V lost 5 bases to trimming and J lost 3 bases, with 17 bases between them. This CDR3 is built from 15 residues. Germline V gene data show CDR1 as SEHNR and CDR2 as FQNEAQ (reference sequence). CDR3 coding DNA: TGTGCCAGCAGCCCTATGCCGGGGAGGAACTACGAGCAGTACTTC. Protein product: CASSPMPGRNYEQYF.

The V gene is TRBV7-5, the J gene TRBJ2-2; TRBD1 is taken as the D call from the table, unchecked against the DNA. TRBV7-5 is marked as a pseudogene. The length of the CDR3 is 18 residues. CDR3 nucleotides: TGTGTCAGAAGCGGGCCGGGCGGGACAGGGGGCCTCACCGGGGAGCTGTTTTTT. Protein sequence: CVRSGPGGTGGLTGELFF.

CDR3 region: CSVEDRGQGAMNEQFF. DNA of the CDR3: TGCAGCGTTGAAGATCGGGGACAGGGGGCAATGAATGAGCAGTTCTTC. The J gene is TRBJ2-1, the V gene TRBV29-1; 12 nucleotides match TRBD1. From germline, CDR1 is SQVTM and CDR2 ANQGSEA. The junction had 7 bases not matched to a gene; V was cut back by 0 bases and J by 7 bases. The CDR3 extends over 16 amino acids.

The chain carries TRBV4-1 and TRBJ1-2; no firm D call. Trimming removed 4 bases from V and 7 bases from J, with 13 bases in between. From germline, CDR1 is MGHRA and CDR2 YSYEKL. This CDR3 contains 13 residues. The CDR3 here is CASSRGFSAGYTF. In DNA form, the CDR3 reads TGCGCCAGCAGCCGAGGTTTTAGCGCTGGCTACACCTTC.

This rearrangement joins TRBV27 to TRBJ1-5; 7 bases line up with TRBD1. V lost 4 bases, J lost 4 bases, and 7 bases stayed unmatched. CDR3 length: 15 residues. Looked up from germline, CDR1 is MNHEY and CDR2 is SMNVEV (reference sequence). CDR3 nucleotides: TGTGCCAGCAGTTCCAAAGACAGGGCAAATCAGCCCCAGCATTTT. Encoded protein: CASSSKDRANQPQHF.

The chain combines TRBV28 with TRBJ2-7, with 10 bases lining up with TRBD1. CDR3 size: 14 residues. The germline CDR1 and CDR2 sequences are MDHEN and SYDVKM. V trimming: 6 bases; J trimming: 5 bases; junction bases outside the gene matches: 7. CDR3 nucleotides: TGTGCCAGCAGGACAGGGGGCTTGGGGAACGAGCAGTACTTC. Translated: CASRTGGLGNEQYF.

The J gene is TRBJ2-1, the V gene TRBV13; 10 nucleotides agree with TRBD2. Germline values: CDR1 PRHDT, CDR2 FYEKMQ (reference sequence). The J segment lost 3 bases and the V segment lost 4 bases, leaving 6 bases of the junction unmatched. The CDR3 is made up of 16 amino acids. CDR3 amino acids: CASSYEGLALYNEQFF. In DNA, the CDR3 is TGTGCCAGCAGCTATGAGGGACTAGCGCTCTACAATGAGCAGTTCTTC.

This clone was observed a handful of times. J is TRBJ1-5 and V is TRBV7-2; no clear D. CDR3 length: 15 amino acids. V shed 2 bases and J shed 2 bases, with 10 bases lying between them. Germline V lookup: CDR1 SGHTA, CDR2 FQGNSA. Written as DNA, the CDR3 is TGTGCCAGCAGCTTAATCGGACTAGGCAATCAGCCCCAGCATTTT. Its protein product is CASSLIGLGNQPQHF.

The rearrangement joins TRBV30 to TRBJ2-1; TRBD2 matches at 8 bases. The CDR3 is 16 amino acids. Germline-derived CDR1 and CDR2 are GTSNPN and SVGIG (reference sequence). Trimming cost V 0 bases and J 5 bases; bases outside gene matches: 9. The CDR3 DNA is TGTGCCTGGAGTGTACCGGGAAGCGGGAGAAACAATGAGCAGTTCTTC. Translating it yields CAWSVPGSGRNNEQFF.

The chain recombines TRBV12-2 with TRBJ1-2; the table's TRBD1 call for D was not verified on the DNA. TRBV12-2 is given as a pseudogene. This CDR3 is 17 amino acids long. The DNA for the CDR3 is TGTGCAAGTCGCGGGCCCGGGACAGGGGGCGTGGAGTATGGCTACACCTTC. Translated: CASRGPGTGGVEYGYTF.

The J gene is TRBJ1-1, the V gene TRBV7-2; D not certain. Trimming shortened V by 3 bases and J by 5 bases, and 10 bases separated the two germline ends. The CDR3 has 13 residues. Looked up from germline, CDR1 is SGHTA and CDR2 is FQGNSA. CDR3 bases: TGTGCCAGCAGCTTGGAACGGGTTACTGAAGCTTTCTTT. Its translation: CASSLERVTEAFF. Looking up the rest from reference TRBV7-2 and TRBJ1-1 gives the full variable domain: GAGVSQSPSNKVTEKGKDVELRCDPISGHTALYWYRQSLGQGLEFLIYFQGNSAPDKSGLPSDRFSAERTGGSVSTLTIQRTQQEDSAVYLCASSLERVTEAFFGQGTRLTVV.

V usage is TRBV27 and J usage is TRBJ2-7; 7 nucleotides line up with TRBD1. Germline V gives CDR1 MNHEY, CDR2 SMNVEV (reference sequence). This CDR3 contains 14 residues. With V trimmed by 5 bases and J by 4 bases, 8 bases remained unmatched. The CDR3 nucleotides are TGTGCCAGCAGTGCGTACAGGGGTTTTTACGAGCAGTACTTC. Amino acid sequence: CASSAYRGFYEQYF.

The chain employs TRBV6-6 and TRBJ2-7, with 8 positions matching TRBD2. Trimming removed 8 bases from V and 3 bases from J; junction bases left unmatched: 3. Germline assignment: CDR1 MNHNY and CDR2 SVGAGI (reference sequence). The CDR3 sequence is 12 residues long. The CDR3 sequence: CASDRGGYEQYF. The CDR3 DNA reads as TGTGCCAGCGACCGGGGGGGCTACGAGCAGTACTTC.

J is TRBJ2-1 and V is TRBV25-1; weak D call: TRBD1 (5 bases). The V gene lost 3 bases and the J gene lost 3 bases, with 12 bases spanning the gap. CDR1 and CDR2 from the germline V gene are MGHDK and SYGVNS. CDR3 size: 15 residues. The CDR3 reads CASSDLRDSYNEQFF. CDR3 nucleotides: TGTGCCAGCAGTGACCTCAGAGACAGCTACAATGAGCAGTTCTTC.

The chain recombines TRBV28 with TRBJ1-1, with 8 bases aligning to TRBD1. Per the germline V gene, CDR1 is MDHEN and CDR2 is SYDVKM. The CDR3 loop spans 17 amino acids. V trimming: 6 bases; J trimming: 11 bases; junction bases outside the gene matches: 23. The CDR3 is CASSPQEGQASLLYAFF. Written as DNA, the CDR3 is TGTGCCAGCAGCCCCCAAGAGGGACAGGCGTCTCTGTTGTATGCTTTCTTT.

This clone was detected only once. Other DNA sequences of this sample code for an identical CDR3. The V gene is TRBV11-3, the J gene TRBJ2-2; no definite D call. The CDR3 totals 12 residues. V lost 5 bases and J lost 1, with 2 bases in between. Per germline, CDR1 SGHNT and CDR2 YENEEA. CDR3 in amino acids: CASSLNTGELFF. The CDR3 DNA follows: TGTGCCAGCAGCCTGAACACCGGGGAGCTGTTTTTT.

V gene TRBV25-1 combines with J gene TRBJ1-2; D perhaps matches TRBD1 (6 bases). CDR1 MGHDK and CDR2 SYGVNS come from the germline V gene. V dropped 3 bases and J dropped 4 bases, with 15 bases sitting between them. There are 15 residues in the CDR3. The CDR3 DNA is TGTGCCAGCAGTGACACCCGGGGGGCGGGCTATGGCTACACCTTC. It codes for CASSDTRGAGYGYTF.

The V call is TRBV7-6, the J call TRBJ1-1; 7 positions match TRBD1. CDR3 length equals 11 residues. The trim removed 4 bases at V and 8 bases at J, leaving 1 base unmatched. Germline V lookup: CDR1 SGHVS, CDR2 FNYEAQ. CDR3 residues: CASSSDREAFF. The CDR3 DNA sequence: TGTGCCAGCAGCTCGGACAGGGAAGCTTTCTTT.

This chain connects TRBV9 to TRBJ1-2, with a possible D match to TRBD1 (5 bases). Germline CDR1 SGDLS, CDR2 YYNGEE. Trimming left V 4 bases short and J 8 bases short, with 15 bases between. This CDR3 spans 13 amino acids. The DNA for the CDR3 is TGTGCCAGCAGCCTTCTGGGGGGGAGCGGCTACACCTTC. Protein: CASSLLGGSGYTF.

CDR3: CASSPGTTTNEKLFF. CDR3 bases: TGCGCCAGCAGCCCCGGGACAACAACTAATGAAAAACTGTTTTTT. The rearrangement joins TRBV5-1 to TRBJ1-4; possibly TRBD1 for D (6 bases). Germline CDR1 is SGHRS and CDR2 is YFSETQ. The CDR3 is 15 amino acids. Trimming took off 4 bases at V and 0 bases at J, with 10 bases between the two ends.